These 8 T cell receptor beta chains originate from one sample sequenced in a study of CD4+ T cells in melanoma. The table came from immunoSEQ multiplex PCR; TCRdb's copy has only in-frame clones and leaves some out. Of about 140,000 clones listed, around nine tenths are singletons. These receptors were taken from a human donor with melanoma.

This chain connects TRBV2 to TRBJ2-5; D possibly corresponds to TRBD1 (5 bases). The CDR3 runs 15 residues. Looked up from germline, CDR1 is SNHLY and CDR2 is FYNNEI. V lost 8 bases and J lost 5, with 21 bases in between. For the CDR3, the DNA is TGTGCCAGCTCCGGCCAAGGGGCAGGGCCGGAGACCCAGTACTTC. This encodes CASSGQGAGPETQYF.

The genes are TRBV12-5 and TRBJ2-5; D uncertain. The CDR3 has 13 residues. V lost 1 base and J lost 1, with 4 bases in between. The germline CDR1 and CDR2 sequences are LGHNT and FRNRAP. The CDR3 reads CASGLGSQETQYF. CDR3 in DNA: TGTGCTAGTGGTTTGGGCAGCCAAGAGACCCAGTACTTC.

The rearrangement uses TRBV13 and TRBJ1-5, with 7 nucleotides matching TRBD1. V lost 3 bases to trimming and J lost 7 bases; unmatched junction nucleotides: 9. This CDR3 has 15 amino acids. Germline V gives CDR1 PRHDT, CDR2 FYEKMQ (reference sequence). The CDR3 protein is CASSFRGGLRQPQHF. The CDR3 nucleotides are TGTGCCAGCAGCTTCAGAGGGGGCCTCAGGCAGCCCCAGCATTTT.

V gene TRBV6-6 combines with J gene TRBJ1-4; 7 nucleotides agree with TRBD1. There are 14 residues in the CDR3. Germline V gene lookup returns CDR1 MNHNY and CDR2 SVGAGI (reference sequence). V lost 5 bases, J lost 3 bases, and 3 bases stayed unmatched. The CDR3 reads CASSQTGSNEKLFF. The CDR3 DNA reads TGTGCCAGCAGTCAGACAGGGTCTAATGAAAAACTGTTTTTT.

The rearrangement uses TRBV9 and TRBJ2-7; D perhaps matches TRBD1 (5 bases). Germline V CDR1 and CDR2: SGDLS, YYNGEE. The ends were cut back, 0 bases at V and 3 bases at J, with 10 bases in the middle. The CDR3 runs 14 residues. The CDR3 here is CASSVAGHSYEQYF. CDR3 nucleotides: TGTGCCAGCAGCGTAGCAGGACACAGCTACGAGCAGTACTTC. Complete variable domain (other parts from reference TRBV9 and TRBJ2-7): DSGVTQTPKHLITATGQRVTLRCSPRSGDLSVYWYQQSLDQGLQFLIQYYNGEERAKGNILERFSAQQFPDLHSELNLSSLELGDSALYFCASSVAGHSYEQYFGPGTRLTVT.

The chain joins TRBV5-1 to TRBJ1-2, with 7 bases identical to TRBD1. The CDR3 runs 15 residues. The V gene's germline CDR1 is SGHRS and CDR2 YFSETQ. The V and J ends lost 0 bases and 6 bases, in that order; junction bases with no gene match: 8. CDR3 nucleotides: TGCGCCAGCAGCTTGGTAGGGGGCGCGACGGATGGCTACACCTTC. It yields the protein CASSLVGGATDGYTF.

V and J are TRBV2 and TRBJ1-5, with D unresolved. The CDR3 runs 14 residues. The V gene lost 3 bases and the J gene lost 4 bases, with 10 bases spanning the gap. In germline, CDR1 is SNHLY, CDR2 FYNNEI. CDR3 bases: TGTGCCAGCAGTGACAGGTCTAGTAATCAGCCCCAGCATTTT. It translates to CASSDRSSNQPQHF.

Only one count was recorded for this clone. This chain joins TRBV11-2 and TRBJ2-7; 11 nucleotides align to TRBD2. V lost 6 bases to trimming and J lost 7 bases; unmatched junction nucleotides: 8. The CDR3 runs to 14 residues. In germline, CDR1 is SGHAT, CDR2 FQNNGV. In nucleotides, the CDR3 is TGTGCCAGCAGAGTAGCGGGGGGGCGTGTTGAGCAGTACTTC. Its translation is CASRVAGGRVEQYF.